The 29 T cell receptor beta chains reported below all come from one sample, sequenced in a study of blood T cell repertoires in COVID-19. Here immunoSEQ multiplex PCR was the method, and the copy in TCRdb shows in-frame clones only, minus some. The data hold over 350,000 clones, with roughly 90% observed a single time. The source material was PBMCs or T cells enriched from blood (not recorded which). These receptors came from a woman aged 40 to 50 who had been exposed to COVID-19.

The gene calls are TRBV5-4 and TRBJ2-1, with 12 bases identical to TRBD2. CDR1 SGHNT and CDR2 YYREEE come from the germline V gene (reference sequence). Losses at the gene ends were 4 bases for V and 0 bases for J; bases not matched to a gene: 5. This CDR3 is 17 amino acids long. The CDR3 loop is CASSLKTSGGSYNEQFF. The CDR3 DNA reads as TGTGCCAGCAGCCTGAAGACTAGCGGGGGCTCCTACAATGAGCAGTTCTTC.

The chain uses TRBV5-1 and TRBJ1-2; 12 nucleotides align to TRBD1. With V trimmed by 4 bases and J by 4 bases, 8 bases remained unmatched. This CDR3 contains 16 residues. Germline CDR1 is SGHRS and CDR2 is YFSETQ. The CDR3 loop is CASSVGDRGRVYGYTF. In DNA form, the CDR3 reads TGCGCCAGCAGCGTAGGGGACAGGGGGCGCGTCTATGGCTACACCTTC.

The chain uses TRBV7-2 and TRBJ2-7, with 8 bases aligning to TRBD1. This CDR3 is 13 amino acids long. J was trimmed by 5 bases and V by 5 bases; bases with no gene match: 5. Germline lookup yields CDR1 SGHTA and CDR2 FQGNSA. Here the CDR3 DNA reads TGTGCCAGCAGCCGAACAGGGGGTGACGAGCAGTACTTC. Its translation is CASSRTGGDEQYF.

J is TRBJ1-1 and V is TRBV4-1; D is possibly TRBD1 (6 bases). Germline CDR1 MGHRA, CDR2 YSYEKL. V was trimmed by 1 base and J by 4 bases, leaving 16 bases between them. There are 16 residues in the CDR3. The CDR3 reads CASSQVPQQGVTEAFF. CDR3 DNA sequence: TGCGCCAGCAGCCAAGTACCCCAACAGGGTGTCACTGAAGCTTTCTTT.

V gene TRBV29-1 combines with J gene TRBJ2-7; D may be TRBD1 (5 bases). CDR1 SQVTM and CDR2 ANQGSEA come from the germline V gene. V was trimmed by 0 bases and J by 3 bases, leaving 6 bases between them. This CDR3 is 12 amino acids long. The CDR3 spells CSVEEQDYEQYF. In DNA form, the CDR3 reads TGCAGCGTTGAAGAACAGGACTACGAGCAGTACTTC.

V and J are TRBV2 and TRBJ1-5; D might be TRBD1 (5 bases). Trimming took off 4 bases at V and 4 bases at J, with 11 bases between the two ends. CDR1 and CDR2 (germline): SNHLY, FYNNEI. This CDR3 is built from 14 residues. The CDR3 DNA reads TGTGCCAGCAGTGCGGAGACAGAAAATCAGCCCCAGCATTTT. This codes for CASSAETENQPQHF.

The CDR3 loop is CASSYREGQGETQYF. The CDR3 region has the DNA TGTGCCAGCAGTTACCGAGAAGGACAGGGAGAGACCCAGTACTTC. J is TRBJ2-5 and V is TRBV6-6, with 8 nucleotides matching TRBD1. J gave up 4 bases and V 2 bases, and 6 bases lay outside the gene matches. Germline assignment: CDR1 MNHNY and CDR2 SVGAGI (reference sequence). The CDR3 has 15 amino acids.

V is TRBV9 and J is TRBJ1-2; D is ambiguous. Deletions cut 3 bases from V and 7 bases from J, with 22 bases between. The CDR3 is 16 residues long. Germline lookup yields CDR1 SGDLS and CDR2 YYNGEE. The CDR3 nucleotides are TGTGCCAGCAGCGAGGGAGGTTTGGGCGCGGCTGGTGGCTACACCTTC. Translating gives CASSEGGLGAAGGYTF.

This chain links TRBV12-3 or TRBV12-4 with TRBJ2-2; no definite D call. The CDR3 runs to 13 residues. V lost 2 bases and J 8 bases, leaving 9 bases between the germline ends. CDR3 in amino acids: CASSLFRSGELFF. In DNA form, the CDR3 reads TGTGCCAGCAGTTTATTCAGATCGGGGGAGCTGTTTTTT.

V usage is TRBV11-3 and J usage is TRBJ2-1; perhaps TRBD1 as D (5 bases). The CDR3 runs 14 residues. Per germline, CDR1 SGHNT and CDR2 YENEEA. Deletions cut 0 bases from V and 2 bases from J, with 5 bases between. The CDR3 region is CASSLEGAYNEQFF. In DNA form, the CDR3 reads TGTGCCAGCAGCTTAGAAGGGGCCTACAATGAGCAGTTCTTC.

This chain joins TRBV24-1 and TRBJ2-5, with D possibly matching TRBD2 (5 bases). The V gene's germline CDR1 is KGHDR and CDR2 SFDVKD. The ends were cut back, 5 bases at V and 3 bases at J, with 9 bases in the middle. The CDR3 totals 13 residues. CDR3 sequence (DNA): TGTGCCACCAGTGCCGACGGGGAAGAGACCCAGTACTTC. Translation gives CATSADGEETQYF.

The rearrangement uses TRBV10-1 and TRBJ2-3; 7 nucleotides line up with TRBD2. The CDR3 has 14 amino acids. V lost 4 bases, J lost 1 base, and 2 bases stayed unmatched. Germline CDR1 reads WNHNN; CDR2 reads SYGVQD (reference sequence). This chain's CDR3 is CASSAAGGTDTQYF. The CDR3 DNA reads TGCGCCAGCAGTGCTGCGGGGGGCACAGATACGCAGTATTTT.

This sequence joins TRBV18 and TRBJ1-4, with a weak D call TRBD1 (6 bases). The ends were cut back, 4 bases at V and 8 bases at J, with 17 bases in the middle. Germline lookup yields CDR1 KGHSH and CDR2 LQKENI. The CDR3 loop spans 15 amino acids. DNA for the CDR3: TGTGCCAGCTCACGACAGGCCGACGTGCAGGAAAAACTGTTTTTT. Translating it yields CASSRQADVQEKLFF.

This clone was detected only once. V gene TRBV19 combines with J gene TRBJ1-5; TRBD1 aligns across 7 bases. This CDR3 spans 13 amino acids. Unmatched junction bases numbered 2, after V lost 3 bases and J lost 6 bases. The germline V gene encodes CDR1 LNHDA and CDR2 SQIVND (reference sequence). CDR3 region: CASSMQGGQPQHF. The CDR3 nucleotides are TGTGCCAGTAGTATGCAGGGGGGTCAGCCCCAGCATTTT.

V usage is TRBV6-5 and J usage is TRBJ1-1; 8 nucleotides line up with TRBD1. After removal of 8 bases from V and 4 bases from J, the junction contained 3 bases not matched to a gene. This CDR3 is 12 amino acids long. Germline CDR1 is MNHEY and CDR2 is SVGAGI. For the CDR3, the DNA is TGTGCCAGCCACAGGGGGGGCACTGAAGCTTTCTTT. Translating it yields CASHRGGTEAFF.

A remark on this clone: Additional DNA sequences in this sample encode the identical CDR3. The chain uses TRBV12-3 or TRBV12-4 and TRBJ1-2; 9 nucleotides line up with TRBD1. Trimming took 3 bases from V and 8 from J; bases not matched to a gene: 4. This CDR3 spans 13 amino acids. The CDR3 protein is CASSFRTGDGYTF. The CDR3 region has the DNA TGTGCCAGCAGTTTTAGGACAGGGGACGGCTACACCTTC.

This rearrangement joins TRBV3-1 (or the pseudogene TRBV3-2) to TRBJ1-2; no clear D gene. Trimming pared 0 bases from V and 5 bases from J, leaving 13 bases between. The germline V gene has CDR1 LGHDT and CDR2 YNNKEL (reference sequence). The CDR3 consists of 15 residues. CDR3 in DNA: TGTGCCAGCAGCCAAGATCCTATCCGGGGTTATGGCTACACCTTC. This translates into CASSQDPIRGYGYTF.

V gene TRBV11-2 combines with J gene TRBJ1-6; TRBD1 aligns across 7 bases. Germline CDR1 reads SGHAT; CDR2 reads FQNNGV. The length of the CDR3 is 16 residues. Trimming removed 5 bases from V and 4 bases from J; junction bases left unmatched: 8. CDR3 nucleotides: TGTGCCAGCAGCGCCCGAGGGGGCGCTTATAATTCACCCCTCCACTTT. Translated: CASSARGGAYNSPLHF.

CDR3 sequence reads: CASSPRQGLRTSGDYEQYF. In DNA, the CDR3 is TGTGCCAGCTCACCCCGACAGGGCCTAAGGACTAGCGGGGACTACGAGCAGTACTTC. This chain links TRBV18 with TRBJ2-7; 12 nucleotides agree with TRBD2. The V gene's germline CDR1 is KGHSH and CDR2 LQKENI. Trimming at V came to 3 bases and at J to 3 bases, leaving 15 bases not matched to a gene. CDR3 length equals 19 residues.

This clone occurred once. The chain carries TRBV30 and TRBJ1-2; D may be TRBD1 (5 bases). Germline-derived CDR1 and CDR2 are GTSNPN and SVGIG (reference sequence). V was trimmed by 2 bases and J by 2 bases, leaving 6 bases between them. The CDR3 sequence is 12 residues long. The CDR3 region has the DNA TGTGCCTGGAGTCAGGGCAACTATGGCTACACCTTC. It encodes CAWSQGNYGYTF.

V usage is TRBV19 and J usage is TRBJ1-5, with 10 bases aligning to TRBD1. Trimming at V came to 4 bases and at J to 3 bases, leaving 9 bases not matched to a gene. The CDR3 has 17 amino acids. Germline V lookup: CDR1 LNHDA, CDR2 SQIVND (reference sequence). The CDR3 nucleotides are TGTGCCAGTAGTACCAAGACAGGGGGCGCTTTCAATCAGCCCCAGCATTTT. It encodes CASSTKTGGAFNQPQHF.

The chain carries TRBV30 and TRBJ1-2; D may be TRBD1 (5 bases). V shed 3 bases and J shed 4 bases, with 12 bases lying between them. Germline loops: CDR1 GTSNPN, CDR2 SVGIG (reference sequence). The CDR3 runs 13 residues. The CDR3: CAWRSGGTYGYTF. CDR3 sequence (DNA): TGTGCCTGGAGGAGCGGGGGGACCTATGGCTACACCTTC.

The chain uses TRBV27 and TRBJ2-5; 10 bases fit TRBD1. CDR3 length: 14 residues. V shed 6 bases, J shed 7 bases, and the junction held 8 bases outside the gene matches. Germline V CDR1 and CDR2: MNHEY, SMNVEV (reference sequence). The CDR3 DNA sequence: TGTGCCAGCAGCTATGGACAGGGGGGCGGGACCCAGTACTTC. It yields the protein CASSYGQGGGTQYF.

V usage is TRBV12-3 or TRBV12-4 and J usage is TRBJ2-1; TRBD2 agrees at 11 bases. The CDR3 length is 13 residues. The J segment lost 10 bases and the V segment lost 5 bases, leaving 4 bases of the junction unmatched. The DNA for the CDR3 is TGTGCCAGCAGTCCTAGACTAGCGGGGGAGCAGTTCTTC. Its protein product is CASSPRLAGEQFF.

The V call is TRBV19, the J call TRBJ2-2; TRBD1 matches 10 bases. The length of the CDR3 is 16 residues. V lost 6 bases to trimming and J lost 4 bases; unmatched junction nucleotides: 8. Germline V CDR1 and CDR2: LNHDA, SQIVND (reference sequence). CDR3 DNA: TGTGCCAGTAGCCTGACAGGGGGCCTTGGCACCGGGGAGCTGTTTTTT. As protein: CASSLTGGLGTGELFF.

The chain employs TRBV30 and TRBJ1-4; D perhaps matches TRBD1 (5 bases). The CDR3 has 14 amino acids. The ends were cut back, 3 bases at V and 8 bases at J, with 16 bases in the middle. CDR1 is GTSNPN and CDR2 is SVGIG in the germline V gene (reference sequence). The CDR3, as DNA: TGTGCCTGGAGAATGCAGGGAGGAAGCGAAAAACTGTTTTTT. As protein: CAWRMQGGSEKLFF.

This chain's CDR3 is CASSFPTQATNEKLFF. DNA of the CDR3: TGTGCCAGCAGCTTCCCGACACAGGCAACTAATGAAAAACTGTTTTTT. The chain carries TRBV6-6 and TRBJ1-4, with D possibly TRBD1 on 5 matching bases. The CDR3 spans 16 residues. Germline assignment: CDR1 MNHNY and CDR2 SVGAGI (reference sequence). The V end lost 6 bases, the J end lost 0 bases, and 14 bases lay between the germline ends.

V gene TRBV6-6 combines with J gene TRBJ2-2; D might be TRBD1 (5 bases). Germline values: CDR1 MNHNY, CDR2 SVGAGI (reference sequence). Trimming pared 7 bases from V and 1 base from J, leaving 10 bases between. This CDR3 spans 14 amino acids. The CDR3 coding sequence is TGTGCCAGCATGCGACAGTGGAACACCGGGGAGCTGTTTTTT. Amino acids: CASMRQWNTGELFF.

V usage is TRBV6-2 or TRBV6-3 and J usage is TRBJ2-1, with 12 bases lining up with TRBD2. The CDR3 covers 16 residues. In germline, CDR1 is MNHEY, CDR2 SVGEGT. The trim removed 4 bases at V and 6 bases at J, leaving 7 bases unmatched. Here the CDR3 reads CASSSWLAGGGNEQFF. Here the CDR3 DNA reads TGTGCCAGCAGTTCGTGGCTAGCGGGAGGGGGCAATGAGCAGTTCTTC.